These 29 T cell receptor beta chains were sequenced from one sample in a study of human T cells and chemical hapten exposure. Time point described: pre-sensitization, week 0. The sample's treatment: therapeutic diphenylcyclopropenone sensitization with weekly scalp DPC. From the RACE reads, TCRdb called clonotypes with MiXCR, one entry per CDR3 protein. The sample records approximately 100,000 distinct CDR3 sequences, around 9.5% being singletons. The specimen comprised whole blood, sampled in connection with sensitization to the hapten diphenylcyclopropenone (DPC). The source is a woman in her thirties or forties with alopecia areata. Some clones in this sample may be carry-over from other donors' samples.

This chain joins TRBV19 and TRBJ2-6; no clear D gene. The CDR3 runs 16 residues. CDR1 is LNHDA, CDR2 SQIVND, per germline (reference sequence). Trimming took off 7 bases at V and 2 bases at J, with 15 bases between the two ends. CDR3 in DNA: TGTGCCAGTATCTCCCCCCAGACCCCTGGGGCCAACGTCCTGACTTTC. As protein: CASISPQTPGANVLTF.

At least ten counts were recorded for this clonotype. The J gene is TRBJ1-4, the V gene TRBV6-6; D unclear. The V end lost 5 bases, the J end lost 7 bases, and 5 bases lay between the germline ends. The CDR3 sequence is 11 residues long. Germline CDR1 MNHNY, CDR2 SVGAGI (reference sequence). DNA for the CDR3: TGTGCCAGCAGTGTAGGTGAAAAACTGTTTTTT. It translates to CASSVGEKLFF.

This clonotype has just a few counts. The chain recombines TRBV29-1 with TRBJ1-2, with a weak D call TRBD1 (6 bases). The CDR3 totals 12 residues. V gave up 5 bases and J gave up 8 bases, with 15 bases separating them. From germline, CDR1 is SQVTM and CDR2 ANQGSEA. CDR3 amino acids: CSVPQGRSGYTF. CDR3 nucleotides: TGCAGCGTTCCCCAGGGGAGGTCAGGCTACACCTTC.

This clonotype was seen a few times. J is TRBJ2-7 and V is TRBV29-1; 8 bases fit TRBD1. The germline V gene encodes CDR1 SQVTM and CDR2 ANQGSEA. The CDR3 is 17 amino acids. J gave up 7 bases and V 0 bases, and 17 bases lay outside the gene matches. CDR3 in DNA: TGCAGCGTTGAAGAAGGCCGGACAGGGCCTCTATCGGGGGAGCAGTACTTC. Encoded protein: CSVEEGRTGPLSGEQYF.

The sample holds a few counts of this clonotype. This chain connects TRBV20-1 to TRBJ2-5; TRBD2 matches at 9 bases. The V gene's germline CDR1 is DFQATT and CDR2 SNEGSKA (reference sequence). V shed 6 bases, J shed 2 bases, and the junction held 10 bases outside the gene matches. The CDR3 runs 15 residues. The CDR3 loop reads CSASLSGGLQETQYF. The CDR3 DNA sequence: TGCAGTGCATCTCTGAGCGGGGGGCTACAAGAGACCCAGTACTTC.

This chain uses TRBV7-2 with TRBJ1-5; D not certain. Germline CDR1 and CDR2: SGHTA and FQGNSA. This CDR3 comprises 13 residues. V shed 5 bases and J shed 2 bases, with 7 bases lying between them. The CDR3 nucleotides are TGTGCCAGCAGCGTCCGGGGCAATCAGCCCCAGCATTTT. This codes for CASSVRGNQPQHF.

This clonotype was seen repeatedly, ten times or more. The chain joins TRBV9 to TRBJ2-1; D perhaps matches TRBD1 (5 bases). V lost 7 bases and J 3 bases, leaving 5 bases between the germline ends. This CDR3 is built from 11 residues. Germline V gene lookup returns CDR1 SGDLS and CDR2 YYNGEE. Here the CDR3 reads CASQGYNEQFF. The CDR3 region has the DNA TGTGCCAGCCAGGGCTACAATGAGCAGTTCTTC.

This clonotype was recorded a few times. The chain links TRBV29-1 to TRBJ1-2; 9 bases agree with TRBD1. This CDR3 has 13 amino acids. Per the germline V gene, CDR1 is SQVTM and CDR2 is ANQGSEA. Trimming cost V 1 base and J 4 bases; bases outside gene matches: 1. The CDR3: CSVEGTGVYGYTF. The CDR3 nucleotides read TGCAGCGTTGAAGGGACAGGGGTCTATGGCTACACCTTC.

This clonotype was picked up one time. The gene calls are TRBV4-3 and TRBJ2-3, with D hard to call. Germline V gene lookup returns CDR1 LGHNA and CDR2 YSLEER. This CDR3 comprises 15 residues. V lost 0 bases and J 2 bases, leaving 9 bases between the germline ends. DNA of the CDR3: TGCGCCAGCAGCCAAGATTGGCCTAACACAGATACGCAGTATTTT. Its protein product is CASSQDWPNTDTQYF.

This clonotype was picked up many times. Here the CDR3 reads CASSPLGRQETQYF. The CDR3 nucleotides are TGCGCCAGCAGCCCCCTCGGCAGACAAGAGACCCAGTACTTC. The chain recombines TRBV5-1 with TRBJ2-5; D unresolved. Looked up from germline, CDR1 is SGHRS and CDR2 is YFSETQ. The CDR3 runs to 14 residues. V was shortened by 4 bases and J by 2 bases, with 12 bases between the two germline ends.

This clonotype was counted many times. The CDR3 coding sequence is TGTGCCGTTGGGACGGTGAACACTGAAGCTTTCTTT. It codes for CAVGTVNTEAFF. The J gene is TRBJ1-1, the V gene TRBV5-4; D might be TRBD1 (5 bases). The germline CDR1 and CDR2 sequences are SGHNT and YYREEE (reference sequence). The CDR3 runs 12 residues. The V end lost 10 bases, the J end lost 0 bases, and 10 bases lay between the germline ends.

This clonotype has at least ten counts. The chain combines TRBV7-2 with TRBJ2-1; no definite D call. Germline CDR1 and CDR2: SGHTA and FQGNSA. V lost 8 bases and J lost 6, with 11 bases in between. The CDR3 has 12 amino acids. The CDR3 DNA reads as TGTGCCAGCGCGCGGTACGGCAATGAGCAGTTCTTC. It translates to CASARYGNEQFF. Combining the CDR3 with reference TRBV7-2 and TRBJ2-1 gives the whole variable domain GAGVSQSPSNKVTEKGKDVELRCDPISGHTALYWYRQSLGQGLEFLIYFQGNSAPDKSGLPSDRFSAERTGGSVSTLTIQRTQQEDSAVYLCASARYGNEQFFGPGTRLTVL.

This clonotype was found many times. The chain links TRBV20-1 to TRBJ1-1; D unclear. The germline gives CDR1 DFQATT, CDR2 SNEGSKA (reference sequence). This CDR3 has 11 residues. CDR3 in DNA: TGCAGCGGGAGTACGAACACTGAAGCTTTCTTT. Amino acid sequence: CSGSTNTEAFF.

The table lists this clonotype with a few counts. This chain uses TRBV6-1 with TRBJ1-2; 9 bases are shared with TRBD1. The J segment lost 0 bases and the V segment lost 6 bases, leaving 5 bases of the junction unmatched. Germline V gene lookup returns CDR1 MNHNS and CDR2 SASEGT. The CDR3 loop spans 15 amino acids. The CDR3 sequence is CASSLRQGANYGYTF. As DNA, the CDR3 is TGTGCCAGCAGCTTACGACAGGGGGCTAACTATGGCTACACCTTC.

The chain links TRBV6-5 to TRBJ2-7, with 11 bases aligning to TRBD2. Germline CDR1 reads MNHEY; CDR2 reads SVGAGI. The CDR3 has 15 residues. J gave up 0 bases and V 7 bases, and 5 bases lay outside the gene matches. CDR3 coding DNA: TGTGCCAGCAACTTACTAGCGGGGGACTCCTACGAGCAGTACTTC. Its protein is CASNLLAGDSYEQYF.

This clonotype came up a few times. The chain has TRBV12-3 or TRBV12-4 and TRBJ2-1, with TRBD1 identical over 10 bases. Trimming cost V 3 bases and J 7 bases; bases outside gene matches: 6. This CDR3 region has 15 residues. The CDR3 DNA follows: TGTGCCAGCAGTTTCGTAGGACAGGGGGTTAATGAGCAGTTCTTC. This codes for CASSFVGQGVNEQFF.

This clonotype was counted many times. The chain joins TRBV6-5 to TRBJ2-7; 7 nucleotides agree with TRBD1. V was clipped by 6 bases and J by 0 bases; unmatched bases: 5. In germline, CDR1 is MNHEY, CDR2 SVGAGI. This CDR3 has 14 residues. The chain's CDR3 is CASSPTGSSYEQYF. The CDR3 nucleotides are TGTGCCAGCAGCCCGACAGGGAGCTCCTACGAGCAGTACTTC.

The table lists this clonotype with many counts. The chain uses TRBV5-4 and TRBJ2-6, with TRBD1 matching 7 bases. Germline V CDR1 and CDR2: SGHNT, YYREEE (reference sequence). This CDR3 has 17 residues. Trimming took 0 bases from V and 2 from J; bases not matched to a gene: 5. This CDR3 is CASSLAPGGTGANVLTF. The CDR3 DNA reads as TGTGCCAGCAGCTTGGCTCCAGGGGGAACTGGGGCCAACGTCCTGACTTTC.

This clonotype was picked up many times. This chain uses TRBV6-6 with TRBJ1-1; D remains unclear. Trimming removed 4 bases at V and 1 base at J, with 7 bases between. The CDR3 runs 13 residues. Germline V gene sequence: CDR1 MNHNY, CDR2 SVGAGI (reference sequence). Here the CDR3 reads CASSFATNTEAFF. The CDR3 DNA sequence: TGTGCCAGCAGTTTCGCGACGAACACTGAAGCTTTCTTT.

J is TRBJ2-7 and V is TRBV20-1, with D perhaps matching TRBD1 (6 bases). Germline loops: CDR1 DFQATT, CDR2 SNEGSKA (reference sequence). This CDR3 is 12 amino acids long. The V gene lost 8 bases and the J gene lost 2 bases, with 13 bases spanning the gap. The CDR3 loop is CSQGLSTYEQYF. CDR3 in DNA: TGCAGTCAGGGGTTGTCGACCTACGAGCAGTACTTC.

This clonotype was found many times. The chain links TRBV2 to TRBJ1-1; possibly TRBD1 for D (5 bases). Trimming pared 5 bases from V and 11 bases from J, leaving 18 bases between. Germline CDR1 reads SNHLY; CDR2 reads FYNNEI. The CDR3 is 13 amino acids. The CDR3 reads CASSPGTSVKAFF. The CDR3 DNA follows: TGTGCCAGCAGTCCCGGGACCTCCGTCAAGGCTTTCTTT. Looking up the rest from reference TRBV2 and TRBJ1-1 gives the full variable domain: EPEVTQTPSHQVTQMGQEVILRCVPISNHLYFYWYRQILGQKVEFLVSFYNNEISEKSEIFDDQFSVERPDGSNFTLKIRSTKLEDSAMYFCASSPGTSVKAFFGQGTRLTVV.

A few counts support this clonotype. V and J are TRBV5-5 and TRBJ2-6; D is perhaps TRBD2 (5 bases). The CDR3 runs to 15 residues. The germline V and J ends were trimmed by 0 bases and 2 bases, with 6 bases remaining between them. CDR1 is SGHKS, CDR2 YYEKEE, per germline (reference sequence). The CDR3 reads CASSLDGAGANVLTF. CDR3 sequence (DNA): TGTGCCAGCAGCTTGGACGGGGCTGGGGCCAACGTCCTGACTTTC.

This clonotype was seen many times. The rearrangement uses TRBV30 and TRBJ2-2; the D gene is possibly TRBD1 (6 bases). In germline, CDR1 is GTSNPN, CDR2 SVGIG (reference sequence). CDR3 length: 14 amino acids. V lost 7 bases, J lost 5 bases, and 17 bases lay in between. CDR3 DNA: TGTGCCTCTTCCGGGACAATTATTACCGGGGAGCTGTTTTTT. Encoded protein: CASSGTIITGELFF.

This clonotype occurred a few times. The chain combines TRBV6-6 with TRBJ1-6; D uncertain. Trimming left V 8 bases short and J 0 bases short, with 11 bases between. Germline values: CDR1 MNHNY, CDR2 SVGAGI (reference sequence). This CDR3 region has 15 residues. The CDR3 region is CASRMLGSYNSPLHF. In nucleotides, the CDR3 is TGTGCCAGCCGTATGCTGGGCTCCTATAATTCACCCCTCCACTTT.

This clonotype came up many times. This chain uses TRBV11-2 with TRBJ1-2, with D possibly matching TRBD1 (6 bases). The germline CDR1 and CDR2 sequences are SGHAT and FQNNGV. Trimming pared 5 bases from V and 6 bases from J, leaving 13 bases between. The CDR3 covers 13 residues. In DNA, the CDR3 is TGTGCCAGCAGCCTAGGGGGGGGCAATGGCTACACCTTC. It yields the protein CASSLGGGNGYTF.

This clonotype appeared many times. The chain recombines TRBV29-1 with TRBJ1-3, with no clear D. The CDR3 contains 13 residues. The germline CDR1 and CDR2 sequences are SQVTM and ANQGSEA. V lost 2 bases and J 2 bases, leaving 7 bases between the germline ends. In DNA, the CDR3 is TGCAGCGTTGAAAGAGGAGCTGGAAACACCATATATTTT. Translation gives CSVERGAGNTIYF.

The sample holds many counts of this clonotype. This chain connects TRBV10-3 to TRBJ1-6, with TRBD1 as a possible D gene (6 bases). Germline CDR1 and CDR2: ENHRY and SYGVKD. The CDR3 consists of 14 residues. V was cut by 6 bases and J by 10 bases, with 16 bases left in between. This CDR3 is CAIRARGFESPLHF. The CDR3 nucleotides read TGTGCCATCAGGGCCAGGGGTTTTGAGTCACCCCTCCACTTT.

V gene TRBV12-3 or TRBV12-4 combines with J gene TRBJ2-6, with 9 bases lining up with TRBD2. The CDR3 is made up of 17 amino acids. V trimming: 6 bases; J trimming: 0 bases; junction bases outside the gene matches: 6. In DNA, the CDR3 is TGTGCCAGCAGCACCGCGGGGGGGTTCTCTGGGGCCAACGTCCTGACTTTC. This gives the protein CASSTAGGFSGANVLTF.

There are a few counts of this clonotype. The chain couples TRBV5-1 to TRBJ2-1, with D maybe TRBD2 (5 bases). Germline V CDR1 and CDR2: SGHRS, YFSETQ. The length of the CDR3 is 14 residues. Deletions cut 4 bases from V and 10 bases from J, with 18 bases between. CDR3: CASSPEGGPGEQFF. CDR3 bases: TGCGCCAGCAGCCCCGAGGGCGGCCCGGGGGAGCAGTTCTTC.